The clone carrying this TCR beta chain was found once. These data originate in a study of PD-1 blockade in classical Hodgkin lymphoma. Libraries were prepared by immunoSEQ multiplex PCR; TCRdb keeps only in-frame clonotypes and omits some of them. Among about 9,700 clones listed, about 84% were seen once. The sample's time point: cycle 4 day 1 (C4D1), after more than five weeks of nivolumab. Every single patient, without exception, relapsed after autologous stem cell transplantation, and brentuximab vedotin exposure varied. The receptor was derived from a human donor with classical Hodgkin lymphoma. The specimen comprised peripheral blood mononuclear cells (PBMCs), sampled before the fourth cycle of nivolumab.

The CDR3 is CASKTRTGLHHEQYF. CDR3 nucleotide sequence: TGTGCCAGCAAGACGCGGACAGGTCTCCACCACGAGCAGTACTTC. The V and J genes are TRBV6-5 and TRBJ2-7, with 7 positions matching TRBD1. V lost 7 bases to trimming and J lost 5 bases; unmatched junction nucleotides: 14. The CDR3 extends over 15 amino acids. Germline lookup yields CDR1 MNHEY and CDR2 SVGAGI.